This entry concerns a single T cell receptor beta chain. Mismatch with germline at one junction end may stem from a read error. These data are taken from a study of T cell changes during pregnancy in multiple sclerosis. Germline CDR1 is SQVTM and CDR2 is ANQGSEA. The CDR3 is made up of 13 amino acids. Repertoires were generated with immunoSEQ multiplex PCR, while TCRdb's copy carries only in-frame clones and drops some. There are about 100,000 clones in the sample; 90% occur only once, and roughly 0.77% lies in the top ten. V and J are TRBV29-1 and TRBJ1-1; 7 bases map to TRBD1. The sequenced sample was peripheral blood, obtained in the second trimester of pregnancy. This clonotype originated in a female donor in good health, enrolled as a control in a pregnancy study. The CDR3 spells CSVGTGDSVEAIF. In DNA form, the CDR3 reads TGCAGCGTCGGAACAGGGGACTCGGTGGAAGCGATCTTT.